A single sample is the source of the 5 T cell receptor beta chains below, sequenced in a study of vaccination and CD4 T cells after COVID-19. No antigen has been identified for these receptors. Sequencing of DNA taken from cultured CD4+ T cells relied on the Oncomine TCR Beta short-read assay. TCRdb fed the PCR reads into MiXCR, producing one record per CDR3 protein. The table lists over 9,500 distinct CDR3 sequences, 76% of them singletons. Treatment: roughly 11-day PBMC culture with coronavirus spike peptide pools or control peptides (ViraFEST assay). Sequenced input: CD4+ T cells from blood, cultured in vitro. These receptors originate from a human donor who had recovered from COVID-19.

The V call is TRBV20-1, the J call TRBJ1-5; a possible D gene is TRBD1 (5 bases). The germline gives CDR1 DFQATT, CDR2 SNEGSKA (reference sequence). V was trimmed by 6 bases and J by 5 bases, leaving 14 bases between them. This CDR3 has 13 residues. Here the CDR3 DNA reads TGCAGTGCCTTACCCCAGGGCCATCAGCCCCAGCATTTT. This codes for CSALPQGHQPQHF.

This sequence joins TRBV11-3 and TRBJ1-1; TRBD1 might be the D (5 bases). Trimming left V 0 bases short and J 7 bases short, with 18 bases between. From germline, CDR1 is SGHNT and CDR2 YENEEA. This CDR3 comprises 16 residues. CDR3 bases: TGTGCCAGCAGCTTAGATCACCCGGGGACGGCTAATGAAGCTTTCTTT. It encodes CASSLDHPGTANEAFF.

Judged by abundance, this clonotype is large. The CDR3 DNA is TGTGCCAGTATGGGATGGAGTGGTGTGGGCTCTCAGCCCCAGCATTTT. This gives the protein CASMGWSGVGSQPQHF. This sequence joins TRBV19 and TRBJ1-5; no definite D call. CDR1 and CDR2 from the germline V gene are LNHDA and SQIVND (reference sequence). V was cut by 7 bases and J by 6 bases, with 22 bases left in between. The CDR3 spans 16 residues.

The chain couples TRBV28 to TRBJ2-7; 10 bases align to TRBD2. CDR3 length: 16 residues. CDR1 is MDHEN and CDR2 is SYDVKM in the germline V gene. V was pared by 5 bases and J by 2 bases, with 9 bases of the junction left unmatched. CDR3 in DNA: TGTGCCAGCAGTCCCGGAGGAAGCGGGAGGGCCTACGAGCAGTACTTC. Its translation: CASSPGGSGRAYEQYF. The variable domain in full, completed from reference TRBV28 and TRBJ2-7, reads DVKVTQSSRYLVKRTGEKVFLECVQDMDHENMFWYRQDPGLGLRLIYFSYDVKMKEKGDIPEGYSVSREKKERFSLILESASTNQTSMYLCASSPGGSGRAYEQYFGPGTRLTVT.

The chain is built from TRBV2 and TRBJ1-6; 8 bases align to TRBD1. J gave up 7 bases and V 8 bases, and 4 bases lay outside the gene matches. Germline-derived CDR1 and CDR2 are SNHLY and FYNNEI. This CDR3 contains 13 residues. CDR3 loop: CASRTGQNSPLHF. As DNA, the CDR3 is TGTGCCAGCCGGACAGGGCAGAATTCACCCCTCCACTTT.